Presented here are 32 T cell receptor beta chains from one specimen sequenced in a study of shared clonotypes between healthy human individuals. Libraries were prepared by immunoSEQ multiplex PCR; TCRdb keeps only in-frame clonotypes and omits some of them. The sample contains nearly 1 million clones, 76% of which appear only once. The sequencing sample was made of memory CD4+ T cells sorted from blood. Regarding subset: CD45RA-negative fraction. The receptors shown here come from a man between 18 and 35 years old in good health.

This clone was observed many times. The sample holds other DNA sequences that translate to the same CDR3. V usage is TRBV5-1 and J usage is TRBJ2-5; 7 positions agree with TRBD1. This CDR3 is built from 14 residues. Germline V gene sequence: CDR1 SGHRS, CDR2 YFSETQ. J lost 3 bases, V lost 0 bases, and 2 bases had no gene match. As DNA, the CDR3 is TGCGCCAGCAGCTTGGGACAGGGAAAAGAGACCCAGTACTTC. Translation gives CASSLGQGKETQYF.

The CDR3 here is CSVDRGENTEAFF. CDR3 nucleotides: TGCAGCGTTGACCGGGGGGAGAACACTGAAGCTTTCTTT. The chain couples TRBV29-1 to TRBJ1-1, with a possible D match to TRBD1 (5 bases). This CDR3 has 13 amino acids. CDR1 is SQVTM and CDR2 is ANQGSEA in the germline V gene. The germline V and J ends were trimmed by 3 bases and 1 base, with 9 bases remaining between them.

This chain joins TRBV6-1 and TRBJ2-2; 8 bases are a match to TRBD1. Trimming removed 3 bases from V and 4 bases from J; junction bases left unmatched: 4. The CDR3 loop spans 15 amino acids. Germline V CDR1 and CDR2: MNHNS, SASEGT. The CDR3, as DNA: TGTGCCAGCAGTGACAGGGGGCAGAGCACCGGGGAGCTGTTTTTT. Residues: CASSDRGQSTGELFF.

The chain couples TRBV5-4 to TRBJ2-3, with D uncertain. Trimming removed 2 bases at V and 1 base at J, with 11 bases between. CDR3 size: 15 residues. Germline values: CDR1 SGHNT, CDR2 YYREEE (reference sequence). The CDR3 DNA reads TGTGCCAGCAGCTTAACCGTTGGAGGCACAGATACGCAGTATTTT. It codes for CASSLTVGGTDTQYF.

This chain links TRBV7-9 with TRBJ2-7; 16 bases fit TRBD2. Germline V gene sequence: CDR1 SEHNR, CDR2 FQNEAQ (reference sequence). The CDR3 has 16 residues. With V trimmed by 5 bases and J by 5 bases, 6 bases remained unmatched. CDR3 bases: TGTGCCAGCAGCCCTACCGGGACTAGCGGGAGGGACGAGCAGTACTTC. Amino acid sequence: CASSPTGTSGRDEQYF.

Regarding this clone: The same CDR3 is also encoded by other DNA sequences in this sample. This chain connects TRBV6-1 to TRBJ2-7, with D possibly TRBD1 on 6 matching bases. The CDR3 spans 14 residues. CDR1 and CDR2 from the germline V gene are MNHNS and SASEGT. Trimming cost V 6 bases and J 1 base, with 13 bases left between them. The CDR3 DNA is TGTGCCAGCAGAAGGACAGCTTCTTCCTACGAGCAGTACTTC. This encodes CASRRTASSYEQYF.

The chain employs TRBV28 and TRBJ2-7, with TRBD1 matching over 7 bases. The CDR3 contains 14 residues. The V gene's germline CDR1 is MDHEN and CDR2 SYDVKM. The V gene end was trimmed by 5 bases and the J gene end by 3 bases; junction bases not matched to a gene: 7. CDR3 sequence: CASSIQTGIYEQYF. The CDR3 nucleotides read TGTGCCAGCAGTATCCAGACAGGGATCTACGAGCAGTACTTC.

The chain recombines TRBV5-1 with TRBJ1-1, with 8 bases lining up with TRBD1. The CDR3 is 19 amino acids. V was clipped by 0 bases and J by 1 base; unmatched bases: 14. Germline values: CDR1 SGHRS, CDR2 YFSETQ. The CDR3 loop reads CASSLGTGKLRPENTEAFF. As DNA, the CDR3 is TGCGCCAGCAGCTTGGGGACAGGGAAGTTGAGGCCCGAGAACACTGAAGCTTTCTTT.

The J gene is TRBJ2-3, the V gene TRBV19, with D possibly matching TRBD2 (6 bases). CDR1 is LNHDA, CDR2 SQIVND, per germline (reference sequence). V lost 7 bases to trimming and J lost 4 bases, with 21 bases between them. The CDR3 runs to 16 residues. CDR3 DNA sequence: TGTGCCAGTACCCCATCCCGGCTAGCGAGGGCAGATACGCAGTATTTT. This gives the protein CASTPSRLARADTQYF.

V usage is TRBV9 and J usage is TRBJ1-3, with TRBD1 matching over 7 bases. V shed 3 bases, J shed 4 bases, and the junction held 7 bases outside the gene matches. This CDR3 comprises 15 residues. Germline V gene data show CDR1 as SGDLS and CDR2 as YYNGEE. CDR3 region: CASSATGEKGNTIYF. DNA for the CDR3: TGTGCCAGCAGCGCAACAGGGGAGAAAGGAAACACCATATATTTT. Full variable domain (remainder filled in from reference TRBV9 and TRBJ1-3): DSGVTQTPKHLITATGQRVTLRCSPRSGDLSVYWYQQSLDQGLQFLIQYYNGEERAKGNILERFSAQQFPDLHSELNLSSLELGDSALYFCASSATGEKGNTIYFGEGSWLTVV.

J is TRBJ2-5 and V is TRBV6-5; D is possibly TRBD2 (6 bases). The end of the DNA fits TRBJ2-7 better, so the J call may be wrong. This CDR3 has 13 amino acids. CDR1 is MNHEY and CDR2 is SVGAGI in the germline V gene. The CDR3 sequence: CASSLSGWYEQYF. CDR3 sequence (DNA): TGTGCCAGCAGTCTGAGCGGGTGGTACGAGCAGTACTTC.

The rearrangement uses TRBV7-3 and TRBJ1-1; D is uncertain. Trimming removed 3 bases at V and 11 bases at J, with 4 bases between. Germline lookup yields CDR1 SGHTA and CDR2 FQGTGA. The CDR3 is made up of 9 amino acids. CDR3 sequence: CASSFGAFF. CDR3 DNA sequence: TGTGCCAGCAGCTTCGGGGCTTTCTTT.

This clone was observed a handful of times. This CDR3 is CASSISEGRPLHF. CDR3 nucleotide sequence: TGTGCCAGTAGTATTTCGGAGGGACGACCCCTCCACTTT. The chain recombines TRBV19 with TRBJ1-6; the D gene is possibly TRBD1 (5 bases). The CDR3 has 13 amino acids. Between the trimmed V and J ends, which lost 3 bases and 12 bases, there was a span of 12 bases. Germline V gives CDR1 LNHDA, CDR2 SQIVND (reference sequence).

The V call is TRBV28, the J call TRBJ1-5, with D maybe TRBD1 (5 bases). This CDR3 contains 13 residues. Germline CDR1 MDHEN, CDR2 SYDVKM. V dropped 6 bases and J dropped 5 bases, with 11 bases sitting between them. The CDR3 region is CASSHRGDQPQHF. The CDR3 coding sequence is TGTGCCAGCAGCCACCGGGGGGATCAGCCCCAGCATTTT.

The chain combines TRBV5-1 with TRBJ2-5; 7 nucleotides agree with TRBD2. With V trimmed by 0 bases and J by 2 bases, 7 bases remained unmatched. The CDR3 is made up of 16 amino acids. Germline CDR1 SGHRS, CDR2 YFSETQ. The CDR3 coding sequence is TGCGCCAGCAGCTTGGAAGCGACTAGCATTCAAGAGACCCAGTACTTC. Residues: CASSLEATSIQETQYF.

This clone was observed at least ten times. The chain couples TRBV7-2 to TRBJ2-5; D not certain. Deletions cut 0 bases from V and 1 base from J, with 9 bases between. The CDR3 spans 15 residues. Germline V gene data show CDR1 as SGHTA and CDR2 as FQGNSA. The CDR3 nucleotides read TGTGCCAGCAGCTTAGCGTACGGAATCCAAGAGACCCAGTACTTC. As protein: CASSLAYGIQETQYF.

Concerning this clone itself: The sample holds other DNA sequences that translate to the same CDR3. The chain uses TRBV20-1 and TRBJ2-3, with a tentative D call TRBD2 (5 bases). CDR3 length equals 11 residues. CDR1 and CDR2 from the germline V gene are DFQATT and SNEGSKA (reference sequence). V lost 2 bases and J 7 bases, leaving 7 bases between the germline ends. CDR3 coding DNA: TGCAGTGCTAGACTAGCTAATACGCAGTATTTT. This sequence encodes CSARLANTQYF.

This chain links TRBV10-3 with TRBJ2-3; TRBD2 agrees at 8 bases. The CDR3 is made up of 16 amino acids. Per the germline V gene, CDR1 is ENHRY and CDR2 is SYGVKD. V dropped 6 bases and J dropped 6; count of bases not matched to a gene: 14. The CDR3 sequence: CAISPSQGVAGDTQYF. CDR3 coding DNA: TGTGCCATCAGCCCCAGCCAAGGGGTAGCGGGGGATACGCAGTATTTT.

This chain connects TRBV30 to TRBJ2-3, with 8 bases aligning to TRBD1. This CDR3 comprises 15 residues. Germline V gives CDR1 GTSNPN, CDR2 SVGIG (reference sequence). V was clipped by 1 base and J by 2 bases; unmatched bases: 5. The CDR3 reads CAWSARDRNTDTQYF. In nucleotides, the CDR3 is TGTGCCTGGAGTGCCCGGGACAGGAACACAGATACGCAGTATTTT.

The chain joins TRBV4-1 to TRBJ2-2; 8 positions agree with TRBD2. The CDR3 runs 16 residues. Germline V lookup: CDR1 MGHRA, CDR2 YSYEKL. V lost 6 bases to trimming and J lost 0 bases; unmatched junction nucleotides: 6. The CDR3 sequence is CASRPLAGPNTGELFF. The CDR3 DNA reads as TGCGCCAGCAGGCCCCTAGCGGGTCCGAACACCGGGGAGCTGTTTTTT.

This clone was counted at least ten times. The same CDR3 also results from other DNA sequences found in this sample. The chain employs TRBV7-2 and TRBJ2-3, with 11 bases fitting TRBD2. Germline CDR1 SGHTA, CDR2 FQGNSA. J lost 4 bases, V lost 5 bases, and 8 bases had no gene match. This CDR3 has 16 amino acids. CDR3 nucleotide sequence: TGTGCCAGCAGCGCTACTAGCGGGAGAGGTCCAGATACGCAGTATTTT. As protein: CASSATSGRGPDTQYF.

As concerns this clone: Since a much larger clone is just one base distant, this may be a read error. Other nucleotide sequences from this sample produce the same CDR3. The chain joins TRBV15 to TRBJ2-5; D not certain. Germline values: CDR1 LNHNV, CDR2 YYDKDF (reference sequence). The CDR3 sequence is 13 residues long. V was trimmed by 0 bases and J by 2 bases, leaving 4 bases between them. CDR3 sequence: CATSRDQQETQYF. CDR3 bases: TGTGCCACCAGCAGAGATCAACAAGAGACCCAGTACTTC.

This clone was observed a few times. The rearrangement links TRBV10-3 to TRBJ2-1, with D possibly TRBD1 on 5 matching bases. CDR3 size: 15 residues. Germline CDR1 is ENHRY and CDR2 is SYGVKD. Trimming pared 0 bases from V and 6 bases from J, leaving 12 bases between. For the CDR3, the DNA is TGTGCCATCAGTGAGTCGGGGCAGGGCTTCAATGAGCAGTTCTTC. It is translated as CAISESGQGFNEQFF.

This clone was detected once. The chain combines TRBV5-1 with TRBJ1-1; 7 bases map to TRBD1. Trimming at V came to 1 base and at J to 1 base, leaving 4 bases not matched to a gene. The germline V gene encodes CDR1 SGHRS and CDR2 YFSETQ. The CDR3 loop spans 15 amino acids. The CDR3 sequence is CASSLSQGKNTEAFF. The CDR3 DNA sequence: TGCGCCAGCAGCTTGTCACAGGGGAAGAACACTGAAGCTTTCTTT.

The CDR3 region has the DNA TGTGCCAGTCAGGACTTTTCGAATTCACCCCTCCACTTT. It specifies CASQDFSNSPLHF. This chain links TRBV19 with TRBJ1-6; D gene ambiguous. Trimming cost V 8 bases and J 7 bases, with 12 bases left between them. The CDR3 loop spans 13 amino acids. Germline CDR1 reads LNHDA; CDR2 reads SQIVND (reference sequence).

This chain uses TRBV30 with TRBJ1-5; D is unclear. V dropped 1 base and J dropped 2 bases, with 9 bases sitting between them. Per the germline V gene, CDR1 is GTSNPN and CDR2 is SVGIG (reference sequence). The CDR3 runs to 14 residues. In DNA, the CDR3 is TGTGCCTGGAGTGACAGATTTGGCAATCAGCCCCAGCATTTT. Translation gives CAWSDRFGNQPQHF.

This chain connects TRBV5-6 to TRBJ2-5; D gene ambiguous. The CDR3 length is 15 residues. V was pared by 1 base and J by 5 bases, with 15 bases between. CDR1 is SGHDT and CDR2 is YYEEEE in the germline V gene. Written as DNA, the CDR3 is TGTGCCAGCAGCTTGCCCAGCGCCCGTTGGGAGACCCAGTACTTC. It is translated as CASSLPSARWETQYF. Full variable domain (missing parts from reference TRBV5-6 and TRBJ2-5): DAGVTQSPTHLIKTRGQQVTLRCSPKSGHDTVSWYQQALGQGPQFIFQYYEEEERQRGNFPDRFSGHQFPNYSSELNVNALLLGDSALYLCASSLPSARWETQYFGPGTRLLVL.

The chain employs TRBV4-3 and TRBJ1-1; TRBD1 aligns across 9 bases. Germline loops: CDR1 LGHNA, CDR2 YSLEER. The CDR3 sequence is 16 residues long. V lost 1 base to trimming and J lost 12 bases; unmatched junction nucleotides: 15. The CDR3 nucleotides read TGCGCCAGCAGCCAAGGAAGCTTAACAGGGGGCTGGATGTCTTTCTTT. It translates to CASSQGSLTGGWMSFF.

The CDR3, as DNA: TGTGCCAGCATGGGACGCGCAGGAGCGAGGCCCCAGTACTTC. Translating gives CASMGRAGARPQYF. The J gene is TRBJ2-5, the V gene TRBV7-2; D may match TRBD1 or TRBD2 (5 bases each). Germline values: CDR1 SGHTA, CDR2 FQGNSA. The CDR3 has 14 residues. Trimming pared 7 bases from V and 9 bases from J, leaving 21 bases between.

This clone was seen just once. This chain connects TRBV7-9 to TRBJ1-2; a weak D match, TRBD1 (5 bases). Deletions cut 10 bases from V and 7 bases from J, with 22 bases between. Looked up from germline, CDR1 is SEHNR and CDR2 is FQNEAQ (reference sequence). This CDR3 spans 14 amino acids. The DNA of the CDR3 is TGTGCCACGAAGCGGACGACAGAGGGTAGTGGCTACACCTTC. Translating it yields CATKRTTEGSGYTF.

V is TRBV7-2 and J is TRBJ2-5; no clear D gene. V was trimmed by 3 bases and J by 0 bases, leaving 11 bases between them. The length of the CDR3 is 15 residues. Germline lookup yields CDR1 SGHTA and CDR2 FQGNSA. As DNA, the CDR3 is TGTGCCAGCAGCTTCGCTAGTTCCTACCAAGAGACCCAGTACTTC. The encoded protein is CASSFASSYQETQYF. Full variable domain (remainder filled in from reference TRBV7-2 and TRBJ2-5): GAGVSQSPSNKVTEKGKDVELRCDPISGHTALYWYRQSLGQGLEFLIYFQGNSAPDKSGLPSDRFSAERTGGSVSTLTIQRTQQEDSAVYLCASSFASSYQETQYFGPGTRLLVL.

V and J are TRBV5-1 and TRBJ2-7; D uncertain. Germline V CDR1 and CDR2: SGHRS, YFSETQ. The CDR3 runs to 14 residues. Trimming stripped 0 bases from V and 3 bases from J, with 10 bases between. As DNA, the CDR3 is TGCGCCAGCAGCTTGGACGGTCTCTACTACGAGCAGTACTTC. Protein: CASSLDGLYYEQYF.